One TCR beta chain is described in this entry. Its antigen has not been determined. The record has no base qualities; no much larger clone is one base away. Other DNA sequences in the sample encode the same CDR3. These data originate in a study of blood T cell repertoires in COVID-19 (dated by TCRdb to about 2020). Regarding the study in general: The collaborator samples originated in the United States, Italy and Spain and spanned the acute and convalescent phases of COVID-19. The material from the prospective study consisted of cDNA or gDNA derived from T cells, B-cell-depleted T cells, or PBMCs. Subjects who had been exposed to COVID-19, were actively infected with it, or had recovered from it provided the deeply sampled blood TCRbeta repertoires that made up the dataset. The repertoires were made available in a free public database intended to serve as a resource for research on the immune response to SARS-CoV-2. Samples came from the ongoing ImmuneRACE study (first 160 participants) plus 1,254 subjects from 6 global collaborators. The sample metadata nearly always contained a de-identified subject ID, COVID-19 status, age in years and sex. Where available, HLA class I and class II types were taken from metadata supplied by the sample provider and were not determined by assay-based typing.

The investigation overall reported the following: Clinical and demographic metadata were provided uncurated, with the amount varying by source and participant.

The immunoSEQ Assay, a bias-controlled multiplex PCR, was used to amplify TCRbeta CDR3 regions from genomic DNA. In the authors' own workflow: Within the assay, amplification of reference gene primers was used to estimate how many nucleated cells each sample contained. To quantify the absolute abundance of each unique TCRbeta CDR3 rearrangement, sequence reads were collapsed and filtered. For each sample, productive Simpson clonality was calculated as the square root of Simpson's diversity index over productive rearrangements. TCRdb obtained this table from immuneACCESS and retained in-frame rearrangements with V and J assigned. These tables miss some clones; where compared with another copy, unresolved V genes account for less than half of the shortfall, and the remainder is unexplained. The D gene and trimming were derived from the DNA, and the V and J assignments and clone size from that table. The sample has over 150,000 clones on record, around four fifths of them singletons. The top ten clonotypes cover 17% of the sample.

Participants in the prospective study were enrolled through a virtual design, were aged about 18 to 100 years, and lived in 20 to 30 United States geographic areas. In the prospective study, participants were assigned to cohorts based on the clinical history participants reported in a screening survey and a study questionnaire. Recovered participants in ImmuneRACE Cohort 3 were defined by two consecutive negative NP/OP PCR tests, clearance by a healthcare professional, or resolution of symptoms. In the prospective study, mobile phlebotomists collected whole blood, serum and a nasopharyngeal or oropharyngeal swab from each participant. Additional blood draws and questionnaires over an approximately 2-month period could optionally be provided by prospective study participants. Before DNA extraction, prospective study blood samples were shipped either frozen or at room temperature. V is trimmed back by 4 bases and J by 4 bases, and the junction contains 4 bases that no gene match accounts for. Measured from the cysteine to the phenylalanine, the CDR3 is 14 residues long. The sequence is cut down to CDR3 DNA, 42 bases in frame from base 1. CDR1 is given as MNHEY and CDR2 as SVGAGI, both from the germline V gene.

The clonotype originates from a woman in her 50s who had recovered from COVID-19. Input material: PBMCs or T cells enriched from blood (not recorded which). The V gene is TRBV6-5 and the J gene is TRBJ2-7, with 10 central nucleotides matching TRBD1. Here the CDR3 is given as CASSSGQGKYEQYF. The DNA sequence is given as TGTGCCAGCAGTTCGGGACAGGGGAAATACGAGCAGTACTTC.